A single T cell receptor beta chain is shown here with its context. In the study's own analysis: Amplification with reference gene primers provided the estimates of nucleated cell counts. Produced via immunoSEQ multiplex PCR; TCRdb's table is partial and in-frame only. V, J and clone size derive from that table, while D and trimming were established from the DNA sequence. This sample has under 200,000 clones; 76% occur once, and the top ten carry around 3.5%. The data originate from a study of blood T cell repertoires in COVID-19. Study-wide background: COVID-19 samples, acute and convalescent, were from the United States, Italy and Spain. Sample material is recorded as cDNA or gDNA derived from T cells, B-cell-depleted T cells, or PBMCs.

Trimming removed 3 bases from V and 2 bases from J; junction bases left unmatched: 6. Germline V gene lookup returns CDR1 SGHDN and CDR2 FVKESK. This CDR3 spans 15 amino acids. Sequenced sample: peripheral blood. The clonotype originates from a woman older than 75 with acute or convalescent COVID-19. This sequence joins TRBV14 and TRBJ2-5; TRBD1 agrees at 7 bases. CDR3 sequence: CASSHSGRGQETQYF. Written as DNA, the CDR3 is TGTGCCAGCAGCCACTCGGGCAGGGGGCAAGAGACCCAGTACTTC. The complete variable domain, with remaining parts taken from reference TRBV14 and TRBJ2-5, reads EAGVTQFPSHSVIEKGQTVTLRCDPISGHDNLYWYRRVMGKEIKFLLHFVKESKQDESGMPNNRFLAERTGGTYSTLKVQPAELEDSGVYFCASSHSGRGQETQYFGPGTRLLVL.